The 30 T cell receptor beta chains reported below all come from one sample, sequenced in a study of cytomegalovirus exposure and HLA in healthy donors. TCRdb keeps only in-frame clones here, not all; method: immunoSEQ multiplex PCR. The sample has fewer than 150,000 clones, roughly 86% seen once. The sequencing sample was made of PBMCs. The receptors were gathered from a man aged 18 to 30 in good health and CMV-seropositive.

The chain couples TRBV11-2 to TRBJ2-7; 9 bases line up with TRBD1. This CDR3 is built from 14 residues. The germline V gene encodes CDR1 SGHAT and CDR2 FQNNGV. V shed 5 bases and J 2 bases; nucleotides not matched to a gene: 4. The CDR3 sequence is CASSTGQGAYEQYF. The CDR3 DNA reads TGTGCCAGCAGCACGGGACAGGGCGCCTACGAGCAGTACTTC.

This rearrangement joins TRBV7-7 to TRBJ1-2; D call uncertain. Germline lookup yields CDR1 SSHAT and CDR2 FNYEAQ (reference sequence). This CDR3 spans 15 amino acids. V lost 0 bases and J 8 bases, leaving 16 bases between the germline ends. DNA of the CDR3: TGTGCCAGCAGCTTAGCCGCAGGATCTGTAGGAGGCTACACCTTC. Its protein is CASSLAAGSVGGYTF.

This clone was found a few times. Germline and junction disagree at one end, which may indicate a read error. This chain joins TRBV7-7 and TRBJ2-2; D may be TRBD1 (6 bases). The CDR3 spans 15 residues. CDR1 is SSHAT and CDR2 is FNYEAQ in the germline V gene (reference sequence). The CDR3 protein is CASSLTQGITGELFF. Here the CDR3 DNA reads TGTGCTAGCAGCTTGACACAGGGAATCACCGGGGAGCTGTTTTTT. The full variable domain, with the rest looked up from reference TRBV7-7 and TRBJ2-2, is GAGVSQSPRYKVTKRGQDVTLRCDPISSHATLYWYQQALGQGPEFLTYFNYEAQPDKSGLPSDRFSAERPEGSISTLTIQRTEQRDSAMYRCASSLTQGITGELFFGEGSRLTVL.

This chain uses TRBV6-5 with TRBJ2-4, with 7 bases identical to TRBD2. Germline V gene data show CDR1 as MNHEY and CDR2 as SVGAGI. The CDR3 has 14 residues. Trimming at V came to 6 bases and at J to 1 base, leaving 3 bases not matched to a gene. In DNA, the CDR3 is TGTGCCAGCAGGTCCGGGGGGGCCAAAAACATTCAGTACTTC. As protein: CASRSGGAKNIQYF.

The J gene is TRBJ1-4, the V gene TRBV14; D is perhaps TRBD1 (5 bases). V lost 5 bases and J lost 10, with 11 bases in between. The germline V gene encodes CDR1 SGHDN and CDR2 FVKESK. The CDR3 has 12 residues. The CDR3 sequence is CASSGPRGKLFF. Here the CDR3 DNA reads TGTGCCAGCAGCGGCCCTAGGGGAAAACTGTTTTTT.

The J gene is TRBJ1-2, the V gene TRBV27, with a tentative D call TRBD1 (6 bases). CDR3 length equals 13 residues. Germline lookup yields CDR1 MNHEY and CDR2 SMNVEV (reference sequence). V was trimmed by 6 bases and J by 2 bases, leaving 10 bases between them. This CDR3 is CASSDRGNYGYTF. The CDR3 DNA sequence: TGTGCCAGCAGCGATAGGGGGAACTATGGCTACACCTTC.

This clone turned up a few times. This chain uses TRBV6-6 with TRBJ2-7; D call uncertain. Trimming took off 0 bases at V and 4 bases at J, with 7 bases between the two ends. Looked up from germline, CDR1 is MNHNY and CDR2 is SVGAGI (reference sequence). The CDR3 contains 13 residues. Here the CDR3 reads CASSYSIEYEQYF. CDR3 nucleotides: TGTGCCAGCAGTTACTCGATTGAGTACGAGCAGTACTTC.

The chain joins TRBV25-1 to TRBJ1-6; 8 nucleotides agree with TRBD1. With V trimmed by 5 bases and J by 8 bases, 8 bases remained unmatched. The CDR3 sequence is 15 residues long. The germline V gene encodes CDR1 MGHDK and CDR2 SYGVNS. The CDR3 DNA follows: TGTGCCAGCAGTCTGACAGGGGCCGGGGATTCACCCCTCCACTTT. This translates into CASSLTGAGDSPLHF.

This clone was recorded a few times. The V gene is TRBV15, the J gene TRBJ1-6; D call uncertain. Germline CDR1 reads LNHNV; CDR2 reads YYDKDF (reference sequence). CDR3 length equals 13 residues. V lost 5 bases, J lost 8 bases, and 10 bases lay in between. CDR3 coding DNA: TGTGCCACCAGCCCCGCCCTAGATTCACCCCTCCACTTT. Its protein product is CATSPALDSPLHF. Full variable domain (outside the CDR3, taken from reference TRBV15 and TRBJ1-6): DAMVIQNPRYQVTQFGKPVTLSCSQTLNHNVMYWYQQKSSQAPKLLFHYYDKDFNNEADTPDNFQSRRPNTSFCFLDIRSPGLGDTAMYLCATSPALDSPLHFGNGTRLTVT.

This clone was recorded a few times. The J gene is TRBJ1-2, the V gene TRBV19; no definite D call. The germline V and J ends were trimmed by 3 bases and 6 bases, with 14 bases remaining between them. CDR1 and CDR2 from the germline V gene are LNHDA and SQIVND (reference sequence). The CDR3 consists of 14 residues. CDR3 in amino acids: CASSIYFSSDGYTF. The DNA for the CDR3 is TGTGCCAGTAGTATCTATTTTTCCAGCGATGGCTACACCTTC.

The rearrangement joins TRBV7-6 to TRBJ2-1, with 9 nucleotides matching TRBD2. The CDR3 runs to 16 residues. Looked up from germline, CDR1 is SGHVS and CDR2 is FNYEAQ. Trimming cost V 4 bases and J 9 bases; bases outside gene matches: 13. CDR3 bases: TGTGCCAGCAGCTCCGCGACTAGCGGCATTCAGCTTGAGCAGTTCTTC. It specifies CASSSATSGIQLEQFF.

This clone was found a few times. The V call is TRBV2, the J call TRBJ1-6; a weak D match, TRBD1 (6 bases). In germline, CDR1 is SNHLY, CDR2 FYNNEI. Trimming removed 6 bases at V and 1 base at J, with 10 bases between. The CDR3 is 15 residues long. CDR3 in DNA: TGTGCCAGCAGCGAACAGGGTTCCTATAATTCACCCCTCCACTTT. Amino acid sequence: CASSEQGSYNSPLHF.

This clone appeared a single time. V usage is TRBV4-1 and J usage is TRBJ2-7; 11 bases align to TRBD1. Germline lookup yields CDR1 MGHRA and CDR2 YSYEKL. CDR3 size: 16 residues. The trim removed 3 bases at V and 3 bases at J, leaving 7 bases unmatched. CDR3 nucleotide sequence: TGCGCCAGCAGCCAGGTTGGGACAGGGGGTTACTACGAGCAGTACTTC. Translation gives CASSQVGTGGYYEQYF.

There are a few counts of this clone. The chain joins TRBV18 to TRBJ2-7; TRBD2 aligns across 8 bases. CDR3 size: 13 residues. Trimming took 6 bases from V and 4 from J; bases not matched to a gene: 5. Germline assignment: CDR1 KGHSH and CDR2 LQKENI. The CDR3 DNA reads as TGTGCCAGCTCCCCGGGAGGGGGGTACGAGCAGTACTTC. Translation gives CASSPGGGYEQYF.

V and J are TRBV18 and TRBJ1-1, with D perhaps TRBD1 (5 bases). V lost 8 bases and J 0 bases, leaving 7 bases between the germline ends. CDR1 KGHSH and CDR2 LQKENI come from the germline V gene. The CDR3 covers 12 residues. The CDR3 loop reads CASRQLNTEAFF. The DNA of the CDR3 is TGTGCCAGCCGACAGCTGAACACTGAAGCTTTCTTT. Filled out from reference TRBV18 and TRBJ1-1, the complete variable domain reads NAGVMQNPRHLVRRRGQEARLRCSPMKGHSHVYWYRQLPEEGLKFMVYLQKENIIDESGMPKERFSAEFPKEGPSILRIQQVVRGDSAAYFCASRQLNTEAFFGQGTRLTVV.

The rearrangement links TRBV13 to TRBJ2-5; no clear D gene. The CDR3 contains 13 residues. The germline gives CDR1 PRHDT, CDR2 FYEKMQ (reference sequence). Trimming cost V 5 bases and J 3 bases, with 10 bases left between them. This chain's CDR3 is CASSLTEEETQYF. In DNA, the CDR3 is TGTGCCAGCAGCCTAACTGAAGAAGAGACCCAGTACTTC.

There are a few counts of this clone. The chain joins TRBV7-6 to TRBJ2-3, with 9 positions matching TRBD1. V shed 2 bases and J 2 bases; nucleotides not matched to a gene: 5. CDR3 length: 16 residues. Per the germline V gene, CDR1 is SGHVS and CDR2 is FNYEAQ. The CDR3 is CASSLSWTGVTDTQYF. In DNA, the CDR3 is TGTGCCAGCAGCTTATCCTGGACAGGGGTCACAGATACGCAGTATTTT.

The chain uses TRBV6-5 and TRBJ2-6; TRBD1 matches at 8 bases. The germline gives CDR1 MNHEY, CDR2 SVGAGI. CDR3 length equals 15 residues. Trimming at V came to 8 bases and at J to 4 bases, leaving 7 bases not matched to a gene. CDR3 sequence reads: CASGNRGRGANVLTF. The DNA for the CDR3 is TGTGCCAGCGGTAACAGGGGGAGGGGGGCCAACGTCCTGACTTTC.

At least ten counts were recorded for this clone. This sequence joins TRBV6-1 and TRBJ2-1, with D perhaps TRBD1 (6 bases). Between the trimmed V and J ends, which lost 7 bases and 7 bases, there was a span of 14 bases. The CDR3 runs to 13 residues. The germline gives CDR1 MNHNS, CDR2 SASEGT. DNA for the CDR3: TGTGCCAGCACAAAAGTAGGGACAAATGAGCAGTTCTTC. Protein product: CASTKVGTNEQFF.

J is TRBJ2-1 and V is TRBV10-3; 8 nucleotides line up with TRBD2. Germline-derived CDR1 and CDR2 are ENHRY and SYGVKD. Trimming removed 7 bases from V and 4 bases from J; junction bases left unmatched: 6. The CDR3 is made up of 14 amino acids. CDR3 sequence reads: CAIKPSGRYNEQFF. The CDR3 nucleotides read TGTGCCATCAAGCCTAGCGGGCGGTACAATGAGCAGTTCTTC.

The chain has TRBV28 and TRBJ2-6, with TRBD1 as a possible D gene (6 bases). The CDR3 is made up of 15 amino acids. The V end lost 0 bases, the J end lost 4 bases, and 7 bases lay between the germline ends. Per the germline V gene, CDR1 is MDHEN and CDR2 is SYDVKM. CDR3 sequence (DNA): TGTGCCAGCAGTTTATGGGGGGCCGGGGCCAACGTCCTGACTTTC. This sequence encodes CASSLWGAGANVLTF.

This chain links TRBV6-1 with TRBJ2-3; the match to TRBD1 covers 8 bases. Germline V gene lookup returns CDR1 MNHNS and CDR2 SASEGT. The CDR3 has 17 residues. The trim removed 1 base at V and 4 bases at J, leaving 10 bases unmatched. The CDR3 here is CASSEEELQGEADTQYF. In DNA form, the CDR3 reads TGTGCCAGCAGTGAAGAGGAGCTACAGGGGGAGGCAGATACGCAGTATTTT.

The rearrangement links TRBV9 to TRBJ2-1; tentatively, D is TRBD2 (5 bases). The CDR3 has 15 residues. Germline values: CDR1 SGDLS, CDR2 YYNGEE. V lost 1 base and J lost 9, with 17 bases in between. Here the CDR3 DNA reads TGTGCCAGCAGCGTAAGTAGCGAGCCATTAGGTGAGCAGTTCTTC. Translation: CASSVSSEPLGEQFF.

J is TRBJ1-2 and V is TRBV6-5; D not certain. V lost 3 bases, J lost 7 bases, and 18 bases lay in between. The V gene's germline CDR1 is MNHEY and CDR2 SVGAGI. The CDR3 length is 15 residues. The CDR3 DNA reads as TGTGCCAGCAGTTATATGGCCACCGCGTCGGGTGGCTACACCTTC. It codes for CASSYMATASGGYTF.

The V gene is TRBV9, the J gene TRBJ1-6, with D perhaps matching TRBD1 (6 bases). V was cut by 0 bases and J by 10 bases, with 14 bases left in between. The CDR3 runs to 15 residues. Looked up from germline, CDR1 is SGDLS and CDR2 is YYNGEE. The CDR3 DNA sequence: TGTGCCAGCAGCGTAGATGAGGGGGTGGGCTCACCCCTCCACTTT. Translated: CASSVDEGVGSPLHF. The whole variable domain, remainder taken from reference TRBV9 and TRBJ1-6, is DSGVTQTPKHLITATGQRVTLRCSPRSGDLSVYWYQQSLDQGLQFLIQYYNGEERAKGNILERFSAQQFPDLHSELNLSSLELGDSALYFCASSVDEGVGSPLHFGNGTRLTVT.

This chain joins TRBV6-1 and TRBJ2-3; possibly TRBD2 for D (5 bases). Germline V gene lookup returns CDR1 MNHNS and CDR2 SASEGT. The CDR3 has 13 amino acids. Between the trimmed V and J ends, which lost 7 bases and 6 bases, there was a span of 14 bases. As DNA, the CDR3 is TGTGCCAGCACCCAGAACCCGGGGGATACGCAGTATTTT. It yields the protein CASTQNPGDTQYF.

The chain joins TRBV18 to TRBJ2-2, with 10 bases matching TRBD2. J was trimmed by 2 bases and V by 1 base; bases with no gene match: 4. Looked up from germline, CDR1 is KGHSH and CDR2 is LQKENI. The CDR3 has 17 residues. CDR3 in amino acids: CASSPLSGRGNTGELFF. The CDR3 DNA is TGTGCCAGCTCACCACTGAGCGGGAGGGGAAACACCGGGGAGCTGTTTTTT.

This chain's CDR3 is CASGAGGSYEQYF. Here the CDR3 DNA reads TGTGCCAGTGGGGCAGGGGGCTCCTACGAGCAGTACTTC. The chain joins TRBV19 to TRBJ2-7; 7 positions agree with TRBD1. CDR3 length: 13 amino acids. Per the germline V gene, CDR1 is LNHDA and CDR2 is SQIVND (reference sequence). V trimming: 8 bases; J trimming: 0 bases; junction bases outside the gene matches: 4.

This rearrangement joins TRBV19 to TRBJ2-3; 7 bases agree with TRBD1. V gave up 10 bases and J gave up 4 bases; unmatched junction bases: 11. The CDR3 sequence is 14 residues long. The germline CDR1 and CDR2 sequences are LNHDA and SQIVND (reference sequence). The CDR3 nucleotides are TGTGCCACCAAGGAAGGGGGCAGGTCAGATACGCAGTATTTT. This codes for CATKEGGRSDTQYF. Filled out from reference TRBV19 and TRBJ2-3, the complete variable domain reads DGGITQSPKYLFRKEGQNVTLSCEQNLNHDAMYWYRQDPGQGLRLIYYSQIVNDFQKGDIAEGYSVSREKKESFPLTVTSAQKNPTAFYLCATKEGGRSDTQYFGPGTRLTVL.

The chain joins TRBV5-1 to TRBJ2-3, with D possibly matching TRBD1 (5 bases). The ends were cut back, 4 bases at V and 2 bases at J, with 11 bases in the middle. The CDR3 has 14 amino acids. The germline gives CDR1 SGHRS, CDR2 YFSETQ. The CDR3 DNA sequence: TGCGCCAGCAGCATTAGACAGAACACAGATACGCAGTATTTT. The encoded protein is CASSIRQNTDTQYF.